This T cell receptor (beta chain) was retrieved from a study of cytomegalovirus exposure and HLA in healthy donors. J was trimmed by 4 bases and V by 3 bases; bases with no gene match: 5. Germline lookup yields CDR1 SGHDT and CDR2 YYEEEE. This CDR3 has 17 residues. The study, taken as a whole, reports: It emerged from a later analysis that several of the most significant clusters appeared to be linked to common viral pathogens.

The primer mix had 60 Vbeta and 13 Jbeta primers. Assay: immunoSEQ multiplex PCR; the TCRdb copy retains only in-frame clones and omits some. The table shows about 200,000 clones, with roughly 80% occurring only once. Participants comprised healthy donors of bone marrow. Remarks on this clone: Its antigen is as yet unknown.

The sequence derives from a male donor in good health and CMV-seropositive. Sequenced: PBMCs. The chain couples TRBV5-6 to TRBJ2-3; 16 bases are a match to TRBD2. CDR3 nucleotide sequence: TGTGCCAGCAGCTCGATGGGACTAGCGGGGGGGGCAGATACGCAGTATTTT. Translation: CASSSMGLAGGADTQYF.